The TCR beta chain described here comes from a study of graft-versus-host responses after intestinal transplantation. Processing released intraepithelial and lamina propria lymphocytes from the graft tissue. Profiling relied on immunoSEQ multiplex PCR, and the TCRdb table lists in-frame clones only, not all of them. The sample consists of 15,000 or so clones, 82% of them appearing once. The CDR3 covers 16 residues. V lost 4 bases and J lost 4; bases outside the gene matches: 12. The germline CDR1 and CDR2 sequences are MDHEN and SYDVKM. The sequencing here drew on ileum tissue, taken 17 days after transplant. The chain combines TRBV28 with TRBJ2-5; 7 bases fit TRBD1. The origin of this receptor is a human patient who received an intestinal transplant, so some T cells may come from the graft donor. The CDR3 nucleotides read TGTGCCAGCAGTTCCAAGGGGGCGGCTCGTCGAGAGACCCAGTACTTC. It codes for CASSSKGAARRETQYF.